The rows below give T cell receptor beta chains drawn from one sample of a study of CD8 T cells in ankylosing spondylitis. MiXCR, run by TCRdb on the 5' RACE reads, gives a single entry per CDR3 protein. The table includes approximately 350,000 distinct CDR3 sequences, more than 20% detected once. Material for sequencing was blood, either unsorted or a sorted T cell fraction (not recorded which). The receptor set was obtained from a male donor with ankylosing spondylitis or in good health (not recorded which). The CDR3 runs from the conserved cysteine through the conserved F or W. D genes are given only for firm matches. The size field is filled for only some rows; it gives once, few, many or a size class.

>TRBJ1-1|TRBD1|TRBV24-1|few
TGTGCCACCAGTGATCGGACAGGAGATGAAGCTTTCTTT
CATSDRTGDEAFF
>TRBJ2-5|-|TRBV7-2|-
TGTGCCAGCAGTCACCCAGCAGGGTACCAAGAGACCCAGTACTTC
CASSHPAGYQETQYF
>TRBJ2-2|-|TRBV5-1|-
TGCGCCAGCAGCGAGGACAGGAACACCGGGGAGCTGTTTTTT
CASSEDRNTGELFF
>TRBJ2-7|-|TRBV3-1|-
TGTGCCAGCAGCCAAAGAGACAGGGAGGGCGGCGAGCAGTACTTC
CASSQRDREGGEQYF
>TRBJ2-7|-|TRBV12-3/TRBV12-4|-
TGTGCCAGCAGTTTAGCGCGCCAGCCTTACGAGCAGTACTTC
CASSLARQPYEQYF
>TRBJ2-3|-|TRBV11-2|-
TGTGCCAGCAGCCCCGGGGAGGGGGTGGGAGATACGCAGTATTTT
CASSPGEGVGDTQYF
>TRBJ2-1|-|TRBV3-1|few
TGTGCCAGCAGCCTGGGGACGACAGATGAGCAGTTCTTC
CASSLGTTDEQFF
>TRBJ2-5|TRBD2|TRBV15|few
TGTGCCACCAGCAGCCCTACTAGCGGAATAGAGACCCAGTACTTC
CATSSPTSGIETQYF
>TRBJ2-7|-|TRBV15|-
TGTGCCACCAGCAGAGATACCCTTTTCTACGAGCAGTACTTC
CATSRDTLFYEQYF
>TRBJ2-5|TRBD2|TRBV7-9|-
TGTGCCAGCAGCTTTCCCGGACGGGGAGGGGAGACCCAGTACTTC
CASSFPGRGGETQYF
>TRBJ2-1|TRBD1|TRBV5-6|-
TGTGCCAGCAGCTTGAGGGGACAGCAATACAATGAGCAGTTCTTC
CASSLRGQQYNEQFF
>TRBJ1-5|-|TRBV29-1|-
TGCAGCGTTGAAATAGGGGGAGGTCAGCCCCAGCATTTT
CSVEIGGGQPQHF
>TRBJ1-1|-|TRBV6-5|few
TGTGCCAGCAGAACCGCCAAGCGGGGGGTGCACACTGAAGCTTTCTTT
CASRTAKRGVHTEAFF
>TRBJ2-6|TRBD1|TRBV6-5|few
TGTGCCAGCAGTTACAAGGCAGGGGGCGCCCCCTCTGGGGCCAACGTCCTGACTTTC
CASSYKAGGAPSGANVLTF
>TRBJ2-6|TRBD2|TRBV12-3/TRBV12-4|few
TGTGCCAGCAGTGCTAGCGGGGCCCTCTCTGGGGCCAACGTCCTGACTTTC
CASSASGALSGANVLTF
>TRBJ2-2|-|TRBV12-3/TRBV12-4|-
TGTGCCAGCAGTTTTAGGCGGGGCGCGAACACCGGGGAGCTGTTTTTT
CASSFRRGANTGELFF
>TRBJ2-7|TRBD1|TRBV30|few
TGTGCCTGGCAGGGACAGACATACGAGCAGTACTTC
CAWQGQTYEQYF
>TRBJ2-3|-|TRBV7-2|-
TGTGCCAGCAGCCTAACGGGACTCCCCACAGATACGCAGTATTTT
CASSLTGLPTDTQYF
>TRBJ2-7|-|TRBV10-3|-
TGTGCCATCAATCGGGAAAGCTCCTACGAGCAGTACTTC
CAINRESSYEQYF
>TRBJ2-3|-|TRBV11-2|few
TGTGCCAGCAGCATCTGGGACATTAGCACAGATACGCAGTATTTT
CASSIWDISTDTQYF
>TRBJ1-1|-|TRBV7-9|-
TGTGCCAGCAGTCCCACAGGGAGGGGGACTGAAGCTTTCTTT
CASSPTGRGTEAFF
>TRBJ1-1|-|TRBV15|few
TGTGCCACCAGCAGAGTGACCGGAAGCACTGAAGCTTTCTTT
CATSRVTGSTEAFF
>TRBJ2-5|-|TRBV7-9|few
TGTGCCAGCATTCAGGCCCCGAGCGAGACCCAGTACTTC
CASIQAPSETQYF
>TRBJ2-5|-|TRBV11-2|-
TGTGCCAGCAGGGCATACCAAGAGACCCAGTACTTC
CASRAYQETQYF
>TRBJ2-7|-|TRBV7-2|-
TGTGCCAGCAGCCCGTGGGGGGGCAGCGAGCAGTACTTC
CASSPWGGSEQYF
>TRBJ2-2|-|TRBV6-4|few
TGTGCCAGCAGTGACTCTTCCACCGGGGAGCTGTTTTTT
CASSDSSTGELFF
>TRBJ1-2|-|TRBV21-1|-
TGTGCCAGCCGGATCCAGCCGAACGGGGATATAGGGGGTGGCTACACCTTC
CASRIQPNGDIGGGYTF
>TRBJ2-1|TRBD2|TRBV7-9|-
TGTGCCGGATGTAGCGGGGAGTACAATGAGCAGTTCTTC
CAGCSGEYNEQFF
>TRBJ2-4|-|TRBV6-5|-
TGTGCCAGCAGTAACTCACCGACATCGACCAAAAACATTCAGTACTTC
CASSNSPTSTKNIQYF
>TRBJ2-1|-|TRBV11-2|few
TGTGCCAGCAGTTCCCGGTTCGTCAATGAGCAGTTCTTC
CASSSRFVNEQFF
>TRBJ2-7|-|TRBV20-1|-
TGCAGTGCTAGAGCCTCATTTTACGAGCAGTACTTC
CSARASFYEQYF
>TRBJ1-5|-|TRBV5-1|-
TGCGCCAGCAGCTTAGAGGGTGGCAATCAGCCCCAGCATTTT
CASSLEGGNQPQHF
>TRBJ2-3|TRBD2|TRBV20-1|few
TGCAGTGCTTTACTAGCGGGGGGGCCATATACGCAGTATTTT
CSALLAGGPYTQYF
>TRBJ2-1|-|TRBV4-2|-
TGTGCCAGCAGCCAAACGCCTGGAAGCTCCTACAATGAGCAGTTCTTC
CASSQTPGSSYNEQFF
>TRBJ2-4|-|TRBV27|-
TGTGCCAGCAGCCTGACTGCCGCCAAAAACATTCAGTACTTC
CASSLTAAKNIQYF
>TRBJ1-2|-|TRBV12-3/TRBV12-4|-
TGTGCCAGCAGTTTAGCGCCCAGGACACACTATGGCTACACCTTC
CASSLAPRTHYGYTF
>TRBJ2-7|-|TRBV9|-
TGTGCCAGCAGCCCCTTCCCCACGGGGTGGATGTACGAGCAGTACTTC
CASSPFPTGWMYEQYF
>TRBJ1-2|TRBD1|TRBV7-9|few
TGTGCCAGCAGCTTATCCGGGACAGGGTATGGCTACACCTTC
CASSLSGTGYGYTF
>TRBJ2-1|-|TRBV6-1|-
TGTGCCAGCAGTGAAACAGCCCGTGGGCAGTTCTTC
CASSETARGQFF
>TRBJ2-3|-|TRBV29-1|-
TGCAGCGTTGACGTCCACACAGATACGCAGTATTTT
CSVDVHTDTQYF